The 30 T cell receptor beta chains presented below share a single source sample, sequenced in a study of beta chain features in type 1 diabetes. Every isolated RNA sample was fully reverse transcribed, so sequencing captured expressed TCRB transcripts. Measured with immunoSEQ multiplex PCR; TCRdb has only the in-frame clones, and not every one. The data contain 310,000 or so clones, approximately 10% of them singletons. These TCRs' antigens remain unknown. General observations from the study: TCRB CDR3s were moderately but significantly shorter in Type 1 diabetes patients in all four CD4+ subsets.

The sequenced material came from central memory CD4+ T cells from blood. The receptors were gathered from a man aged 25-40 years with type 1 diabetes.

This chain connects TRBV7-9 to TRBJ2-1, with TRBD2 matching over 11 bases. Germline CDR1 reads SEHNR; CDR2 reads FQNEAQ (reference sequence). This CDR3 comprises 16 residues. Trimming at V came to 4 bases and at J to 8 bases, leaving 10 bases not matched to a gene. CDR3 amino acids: CASSSRDSGGGYEQFF. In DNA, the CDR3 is TGTGCCAGCAGCTCCCGTGATAGCGGGGGGGGATATGAGCAGTTCTTC.

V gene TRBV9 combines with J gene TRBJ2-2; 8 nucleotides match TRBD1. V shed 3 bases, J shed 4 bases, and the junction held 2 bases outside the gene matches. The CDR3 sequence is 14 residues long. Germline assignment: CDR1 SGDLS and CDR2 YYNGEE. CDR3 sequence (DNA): TGTGCCAGCAGCGCTACAGGGGGCACCGGGGAGCTGTTTTTT. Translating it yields CASSATGGTGELFF.

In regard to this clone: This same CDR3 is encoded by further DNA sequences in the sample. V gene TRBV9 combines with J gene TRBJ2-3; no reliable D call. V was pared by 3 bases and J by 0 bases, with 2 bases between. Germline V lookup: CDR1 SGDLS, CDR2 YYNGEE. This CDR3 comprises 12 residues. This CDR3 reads CASSGSTDTQYF. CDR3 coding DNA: TGTGCCAGCAGCGGGAGCACAGATACGCAGTATTTT.

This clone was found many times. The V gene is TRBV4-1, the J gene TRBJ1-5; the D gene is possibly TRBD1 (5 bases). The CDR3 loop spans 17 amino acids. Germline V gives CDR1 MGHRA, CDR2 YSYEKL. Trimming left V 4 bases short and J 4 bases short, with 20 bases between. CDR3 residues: CASSRDLSGDSNQPQHF. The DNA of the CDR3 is TGCGCCAGCAGCCGGGATCTATCGGGGGATTCGAATCAGCCCCAGCATTTT.

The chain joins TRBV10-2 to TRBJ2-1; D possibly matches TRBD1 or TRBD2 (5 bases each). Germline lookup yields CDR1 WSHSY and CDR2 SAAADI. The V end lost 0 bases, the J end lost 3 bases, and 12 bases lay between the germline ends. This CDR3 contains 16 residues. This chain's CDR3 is CASSESKGRDYNEQFF. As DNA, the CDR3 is TGCGCCAGCAGTGAGTCGAAGGGACGGGACTACAATGAGCAGTTCTTC.

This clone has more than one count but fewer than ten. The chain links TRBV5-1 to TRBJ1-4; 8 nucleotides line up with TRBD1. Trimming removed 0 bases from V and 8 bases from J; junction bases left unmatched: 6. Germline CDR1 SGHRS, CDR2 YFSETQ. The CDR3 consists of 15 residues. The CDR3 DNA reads TGCGCCAGCAGCTTGGGCGACAGGGGCGGAGAAAAACTGTTTTTT. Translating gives CASSLGDRGGEKLFF.

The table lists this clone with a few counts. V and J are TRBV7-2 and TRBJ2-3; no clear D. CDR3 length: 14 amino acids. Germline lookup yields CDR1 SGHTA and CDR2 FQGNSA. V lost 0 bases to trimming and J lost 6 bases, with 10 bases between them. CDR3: CASSLAPPRDTQYF. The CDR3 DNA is TGTGCCAGCAGCTTAGCTCCCCCTCGGGATACGCAGTATTTT.

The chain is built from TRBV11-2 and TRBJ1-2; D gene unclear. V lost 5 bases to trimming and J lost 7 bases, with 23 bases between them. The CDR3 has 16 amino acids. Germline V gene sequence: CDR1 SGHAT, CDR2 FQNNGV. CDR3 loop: CASSRNVRETYSGYTF. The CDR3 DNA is TGTGCCAGCAGCCGTAACGTAAGGGAGACATATTCTGGCTACACCTTC.

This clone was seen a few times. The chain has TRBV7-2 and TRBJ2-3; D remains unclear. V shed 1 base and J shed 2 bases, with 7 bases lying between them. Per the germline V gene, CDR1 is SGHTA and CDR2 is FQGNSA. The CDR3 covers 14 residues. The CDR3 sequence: CASSLGVFTDTQYF. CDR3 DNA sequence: TGTGCCAGCAGCTTAGGGGTGTTCACAGATACGCAGTATTTT.

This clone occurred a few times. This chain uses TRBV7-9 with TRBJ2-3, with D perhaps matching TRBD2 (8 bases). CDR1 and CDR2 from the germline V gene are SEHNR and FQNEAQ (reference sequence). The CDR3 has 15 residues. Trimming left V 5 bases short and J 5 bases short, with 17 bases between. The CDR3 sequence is CASSEGGREGDTQYF. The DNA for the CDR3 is TGTGCCAGCAGCGAAGGGGGCCGGGAGGGAGATACGCAGTATTTT. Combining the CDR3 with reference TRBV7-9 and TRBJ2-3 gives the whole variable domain DTGVSQNPRHKITKRGQNVTFRCDPISEHNRLYWYRQTLGQGPEFLTYFQNEAQLEKSRLLSDRFSAERPKGSFSTLEIQRTEQGDSAMYLCASSEGGREGDTQYFGPGTRLTVL.

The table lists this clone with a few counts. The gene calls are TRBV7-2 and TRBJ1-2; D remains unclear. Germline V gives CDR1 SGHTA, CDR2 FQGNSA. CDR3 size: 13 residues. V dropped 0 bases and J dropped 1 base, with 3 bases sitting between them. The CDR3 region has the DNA TGTGCCAGCAGCTTAGCATTTAACTATGGCTACACCTTC. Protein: CASSLAFNYGYTF.

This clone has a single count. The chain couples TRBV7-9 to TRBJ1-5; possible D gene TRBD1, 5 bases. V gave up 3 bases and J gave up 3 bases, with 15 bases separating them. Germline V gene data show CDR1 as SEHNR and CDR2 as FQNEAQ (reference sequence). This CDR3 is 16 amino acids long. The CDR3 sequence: CASSFFGRGDNQPQHF. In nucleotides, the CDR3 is TGTGCCAGCAGCTTCTTTGGACGAGGGGACAATCAGCCCCAGCATTTT.

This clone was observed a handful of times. The CDR3 region has the DNA TGTGCCAGCACCCCGGGACTAGAGGGCGAGCAGTACTTC. It is translated as CASTPGLEGEQYF. V is TRBV11-2 and J is TRBJ2-7; 8 nucleotides match TRBD2. V lost 7 bases to trimming and J lost 6 bases; unmatched junction nucleotides: 8. The CDR3 spans 13 residues. The germline gives CDR1 SGHAT, CDR2 FQNNGV.

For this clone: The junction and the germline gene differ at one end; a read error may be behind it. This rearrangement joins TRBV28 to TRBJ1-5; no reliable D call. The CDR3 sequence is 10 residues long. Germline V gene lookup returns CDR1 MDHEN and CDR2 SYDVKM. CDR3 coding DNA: TGTGCCAGCAGTTCAACGCAGGTCCTTTTT. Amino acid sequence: CASSSTQVLF.

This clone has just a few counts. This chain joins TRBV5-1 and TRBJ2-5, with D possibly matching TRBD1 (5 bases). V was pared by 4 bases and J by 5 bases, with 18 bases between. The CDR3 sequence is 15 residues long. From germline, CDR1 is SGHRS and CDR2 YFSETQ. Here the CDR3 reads CASSEGIVTAETQYF. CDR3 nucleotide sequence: TGCGCCAGCAGCGAAGGAATCGTGACAGCGGAGACCCAGTACTTC.

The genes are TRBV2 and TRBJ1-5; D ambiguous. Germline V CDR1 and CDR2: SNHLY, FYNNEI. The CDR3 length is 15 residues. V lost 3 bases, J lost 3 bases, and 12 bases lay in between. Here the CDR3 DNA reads TGTGCCAGCAGTGAGATGGGAGGTGACAATCAGCCCCAGCATTTT. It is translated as CASSEMGGDNQPQHF.

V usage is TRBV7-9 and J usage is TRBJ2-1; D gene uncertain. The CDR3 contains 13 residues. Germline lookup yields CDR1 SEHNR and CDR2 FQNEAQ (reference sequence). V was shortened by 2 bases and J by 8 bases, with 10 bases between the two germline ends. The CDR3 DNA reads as TGTGCCAGCAGCTTATTTACCGAACATGAGCAGTTCTTC. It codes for CASSLFTEHEQFF.

The CDR3: CAWSVIFGDEQYF. In DNA, the CDR3 is TGTGCCTGGAGTGTAATTTTCGGGGACGAGCAGTACTTC. The V gene is TRBV30, the J gene TRBJ2-7, with D possibly being TRBD2 (5 bases). The CDR3 spans 13 residues. Per germline, CDR1 GTSNPN and CDR2 SVGIG (reference sequence). V lost 0 bases, J lost 5 bases, and 11 bases lay in between. The whole variable domain, filled in from reference TRBV30 and TRBJ2-7, reads SQTIHQWPATLVQPVGSPLSLECTVEGTSNPNLYWYRQAAGRGLQLLFYSVGIGQISSEVPQNLSASRPQDRQFILSSKKLLLSDSGFYLCAWSVIFGDEQYFGPGTRLTVT.

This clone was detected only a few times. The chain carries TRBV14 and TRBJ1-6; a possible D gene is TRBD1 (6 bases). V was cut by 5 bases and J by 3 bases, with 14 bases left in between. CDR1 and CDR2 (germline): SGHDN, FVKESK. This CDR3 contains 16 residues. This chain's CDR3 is CASSSIGQIYNSPLHF. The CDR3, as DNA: TGTGCCAGCAGCTCGATTGGACAGATCTATAATTCACCCCTCCACTTT.

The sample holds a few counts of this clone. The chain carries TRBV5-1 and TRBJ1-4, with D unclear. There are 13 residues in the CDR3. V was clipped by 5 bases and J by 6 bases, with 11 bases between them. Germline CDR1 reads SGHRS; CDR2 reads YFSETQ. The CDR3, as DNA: TGCGCCAGCAGATTCCGGACGGATGAAAAACTGTTTTTT. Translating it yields CASRFRTDEKLFF.

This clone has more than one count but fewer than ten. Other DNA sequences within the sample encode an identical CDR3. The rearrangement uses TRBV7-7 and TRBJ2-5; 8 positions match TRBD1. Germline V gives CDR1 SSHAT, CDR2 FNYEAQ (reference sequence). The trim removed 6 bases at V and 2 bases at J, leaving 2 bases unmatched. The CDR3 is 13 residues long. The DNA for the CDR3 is TGTGCCAGCAGTCGGGACAGGCAAGAGACCCAGTACTTC. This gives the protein CASSRDRQETQYF.

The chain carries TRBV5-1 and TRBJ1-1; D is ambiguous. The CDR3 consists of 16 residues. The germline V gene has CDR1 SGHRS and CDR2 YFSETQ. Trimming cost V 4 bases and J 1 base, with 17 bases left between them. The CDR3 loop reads CASSPGDHTTNTEAFF. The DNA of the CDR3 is TGCGCCAGCAGCCCCGGAGACCACACTACGAACACTGAAGCTTTCTTT.

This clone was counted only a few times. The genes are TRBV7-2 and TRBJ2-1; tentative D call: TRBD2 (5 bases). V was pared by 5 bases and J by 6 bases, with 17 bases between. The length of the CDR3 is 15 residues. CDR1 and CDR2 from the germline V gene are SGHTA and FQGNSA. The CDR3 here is CASSATRGLGNEQFF. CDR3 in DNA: TGTGCCAGCAGCGCGACGAGAGGGCTGGGCAATGAGCAGTTCTTC.

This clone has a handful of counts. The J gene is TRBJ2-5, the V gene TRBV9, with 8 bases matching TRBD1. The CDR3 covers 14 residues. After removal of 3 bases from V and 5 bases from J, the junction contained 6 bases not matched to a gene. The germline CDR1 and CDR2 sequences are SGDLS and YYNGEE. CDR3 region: CASSGGQGTETQYF. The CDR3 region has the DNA TGTGCCAGCAGCGGCGGACAGGGTACGGAGACCCAGTACTTC.

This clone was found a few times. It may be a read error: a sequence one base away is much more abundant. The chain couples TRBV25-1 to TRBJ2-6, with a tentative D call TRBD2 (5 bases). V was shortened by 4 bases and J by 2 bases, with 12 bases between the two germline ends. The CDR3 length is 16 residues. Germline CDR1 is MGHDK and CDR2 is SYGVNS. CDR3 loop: CASSASGGTGANVLTF. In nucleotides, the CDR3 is TGTGCCAGCAGTGCCTCAGGAGGCACTGGGGCCAACGTCCTGACTTTC. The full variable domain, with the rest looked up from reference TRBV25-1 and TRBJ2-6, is EADIYQTPRYLVIGTGKKITLECSQTMGHDKMYWYQQDPGMELHLIHYSYGVNSTEKGDLSSESTVSRIRTEHFPLTLESARPSHTSQYLCASSASGGTGANVLTFGAGSRLTVL.

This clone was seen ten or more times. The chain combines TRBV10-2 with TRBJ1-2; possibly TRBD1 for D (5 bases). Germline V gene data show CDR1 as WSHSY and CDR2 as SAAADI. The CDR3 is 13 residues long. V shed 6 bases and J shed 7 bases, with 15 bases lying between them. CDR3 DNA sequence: TGCGCCAGCAGGTCGCAGGGTACCTCTGGCTACACCTTC. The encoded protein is CASRSQGTSGYTF.

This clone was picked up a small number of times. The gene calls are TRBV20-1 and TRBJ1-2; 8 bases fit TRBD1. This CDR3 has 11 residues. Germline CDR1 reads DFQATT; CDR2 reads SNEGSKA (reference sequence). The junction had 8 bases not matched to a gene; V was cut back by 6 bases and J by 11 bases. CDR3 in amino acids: CSANPGGEYTF. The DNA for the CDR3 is TGCAGTGCCAACCCAGGGGGCGAGTACACCTTC.

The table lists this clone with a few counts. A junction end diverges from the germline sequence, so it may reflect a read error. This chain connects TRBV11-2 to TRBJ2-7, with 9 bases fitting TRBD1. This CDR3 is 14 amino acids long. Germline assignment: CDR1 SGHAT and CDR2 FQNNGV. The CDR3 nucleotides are TGTCCCAGCAGCTCTGGGACAGGGACCTACGAGCAGTACTTC. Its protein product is CPSSSGTGTYEQYF. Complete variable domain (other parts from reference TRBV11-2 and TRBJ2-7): EAGVAQSPRYKIIEKRQSVAFWCNPISGHATLYWYQQILGQGPKLLIQFQNNGVVDDSQLPKDRFSAERLKGVDSTLKIQPAKLEDSAVYLCPSSSGTGTYEQYFGPGTRLTVT.

CDR3 amino acids: CASSLAPGYQPQHF. The CDR3 DNA reads as TGTGCCAGCAGCTTAGCCCCAGGATATCAGCCCCAGCATTTT. The chain employs TRBV7-6 and TRBJ1-5; unclear D gene. The germline V gene has CDR1 SGHVS and CDR2 FNYEAQ. The CDR3 has 14 residues. Trimming left V 0 bases short and J 5 bases short, with 8 bases between.

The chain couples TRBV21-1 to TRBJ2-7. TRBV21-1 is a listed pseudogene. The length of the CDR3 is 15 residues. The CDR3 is CASSKAWGIGYEQYF. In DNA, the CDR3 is TGTGCCAGCAGCAAAGCTTGGGGTATTGGCTACGAGCAGTACTTC.